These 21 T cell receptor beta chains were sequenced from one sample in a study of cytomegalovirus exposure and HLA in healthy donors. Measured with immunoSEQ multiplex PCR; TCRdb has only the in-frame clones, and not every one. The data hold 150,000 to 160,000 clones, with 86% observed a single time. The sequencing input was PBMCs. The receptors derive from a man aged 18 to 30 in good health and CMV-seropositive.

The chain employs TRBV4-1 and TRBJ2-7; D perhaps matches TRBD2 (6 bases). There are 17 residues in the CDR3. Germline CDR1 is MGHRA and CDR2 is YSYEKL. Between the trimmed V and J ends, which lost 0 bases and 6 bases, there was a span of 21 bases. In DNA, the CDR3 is TGCGCCAGCAGCCAAGATCAAGGGCTAGCGAGTAAGGGCGAGCAGTACTTC. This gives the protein CASSQDQGLASKGEQYF.

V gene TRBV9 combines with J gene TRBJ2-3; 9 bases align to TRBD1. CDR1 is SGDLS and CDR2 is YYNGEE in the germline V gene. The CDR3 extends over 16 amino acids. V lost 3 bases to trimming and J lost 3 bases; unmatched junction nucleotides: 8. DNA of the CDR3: TGTGCCAGCAGCGGACGGGACAGGGAGGTTACAGATACGCAGTATTTT. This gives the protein CASSGRDREVTDTQYF.

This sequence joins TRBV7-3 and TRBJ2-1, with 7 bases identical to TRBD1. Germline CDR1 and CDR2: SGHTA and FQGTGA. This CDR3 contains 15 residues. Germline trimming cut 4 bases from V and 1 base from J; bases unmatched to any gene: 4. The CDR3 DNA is TGTGCCAGCAGCTCAACGGGACAGTCCTACAATGAGCAGTTCTTC. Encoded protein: CASSSTGQSYNEQFF.

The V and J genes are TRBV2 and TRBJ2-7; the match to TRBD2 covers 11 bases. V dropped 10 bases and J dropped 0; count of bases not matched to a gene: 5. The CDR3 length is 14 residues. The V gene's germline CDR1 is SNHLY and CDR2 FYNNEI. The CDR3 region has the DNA TGTGCCACCCGACTAGCGGGGACCTCCTACGAGCAGTACTTC. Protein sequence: CATRLAGTSYEQYF.

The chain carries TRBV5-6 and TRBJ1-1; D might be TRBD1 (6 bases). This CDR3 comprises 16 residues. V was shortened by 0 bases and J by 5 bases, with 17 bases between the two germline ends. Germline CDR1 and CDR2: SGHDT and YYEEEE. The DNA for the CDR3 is TGTGCCAGCAGCTTGGCCGGTGCAGGGGATGGAACTGAAGCTTTCTTT. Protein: CASSLAGAGDGTEAFF.

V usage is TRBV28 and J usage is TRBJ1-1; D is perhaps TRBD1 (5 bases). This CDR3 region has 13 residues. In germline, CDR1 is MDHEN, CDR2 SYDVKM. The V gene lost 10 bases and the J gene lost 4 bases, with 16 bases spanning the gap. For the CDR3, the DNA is TGTGCCACGGTAAGGGCGGGGGTCACTGAAGCTTTCTTT. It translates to CATVRAGVTEAFF.

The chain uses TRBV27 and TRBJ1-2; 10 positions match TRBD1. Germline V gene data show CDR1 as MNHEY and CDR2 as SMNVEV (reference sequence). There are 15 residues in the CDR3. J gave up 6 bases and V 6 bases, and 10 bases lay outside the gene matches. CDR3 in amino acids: CASRPGTGVSHGYTF. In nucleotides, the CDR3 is TGTGCCAGCAGACCCGGGACAGGGGTATCTCATGGCTACACCTTC.

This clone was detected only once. CDR3 sequence reads: CASSSGHSTEAFF. CDR3 DNA: TGTGCCAGCAGCTCAGGACACAGCACTGAAGCTTTCTTT. The chain recombines TRBV5-4 with TRBJ1-1, with D perhaps matching TRBD1 (5 bases). Germline CDR1 SGHNT, CDR2 YYREEE (reference sequence). The CDR3 contains 13 residues. V dropped 3 bases and J dropped 4 bases, with 10 bases sitting between them.

The CDR3 nucleotides read TGTGCCAGCAGCTTAGTGAGTCCCTGGACTAGCGGACTTAACAATGAGCAGTTCTTC. Protein product: CASSLVSPWTSGLNNEQFF. The V and J genes are TRBV7-2 and TRBJ2-1; TRBD2 matches at 10 bases. The V and J ends lost 1 base and 5 bases, in that order; junction bases with no gene match: 14. The V gene's germline CDR1 is SGHTA and CDR2 FQGNSA. CDR3 length equals 19 residues.

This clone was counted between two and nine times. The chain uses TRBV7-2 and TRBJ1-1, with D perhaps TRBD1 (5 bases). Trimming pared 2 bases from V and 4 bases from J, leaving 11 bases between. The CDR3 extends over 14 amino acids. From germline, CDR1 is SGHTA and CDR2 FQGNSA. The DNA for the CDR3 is TGTGCCAGCAGCTTATCGGCGGGGGTCACTGAAGCTTTCTTT. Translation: CASSLSAGVTEAFF.

The CDR3 region is CASGTGSNSNQPQHF. As DNA, the CDR3 is TGTGCCAGCGGCACGGGGTCAAATAGCAATCAGCCCCAGCATTTT. The chain uses TRBV7-8 and TRBJ1-5; D is undetermined. The CDR3 contains 15 residues. Germline-derived CDR1 and CDR2 are SGHVS and FQNEAQ. V dropped 8 bases and J dropped 0 bases, with 14 bases sitting between them.

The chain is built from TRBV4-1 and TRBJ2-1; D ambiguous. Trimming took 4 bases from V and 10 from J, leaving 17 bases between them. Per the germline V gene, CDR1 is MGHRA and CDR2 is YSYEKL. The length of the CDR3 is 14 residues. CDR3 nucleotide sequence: TGCGCCAGCAGCCCCCTCCCCCTGCTAGACGAGCAGTTCTTC. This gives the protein CASSPLPLLDEQFF.

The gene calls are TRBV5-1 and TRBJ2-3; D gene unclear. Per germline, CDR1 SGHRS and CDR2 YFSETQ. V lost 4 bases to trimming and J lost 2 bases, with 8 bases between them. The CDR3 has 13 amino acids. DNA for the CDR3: TGCGCCAGCAGCGCTTACAACACAGATACGCAGTATTTT. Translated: CASSAYNTDTQYF.

The DNA for the CDR3 is TGTGCCAGCTCACCCCGGACAGGGGGCCGGGATACGCAGTATTTT. It is translated as CASSPRTGGRDTQYF. The chain employs TRBV18 and TRBJ2-3, with TRBD1 identical over 11 bases. Germline trimming cut 3 bases from V and 6 bases from J; bases unmatched to any gene: 5. Germline values: CDR1 KGHSH, CDR2 LQKENI. The CDR3 spans 15 residues.

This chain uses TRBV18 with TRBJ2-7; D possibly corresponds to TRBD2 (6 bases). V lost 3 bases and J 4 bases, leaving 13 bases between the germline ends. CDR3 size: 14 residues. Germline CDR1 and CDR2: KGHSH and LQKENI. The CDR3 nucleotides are TGTGCCAGCTCACCGCCGGGGGTAGGGTACGAGCAGTACTTC. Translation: CASSPPGVGYEQYF.

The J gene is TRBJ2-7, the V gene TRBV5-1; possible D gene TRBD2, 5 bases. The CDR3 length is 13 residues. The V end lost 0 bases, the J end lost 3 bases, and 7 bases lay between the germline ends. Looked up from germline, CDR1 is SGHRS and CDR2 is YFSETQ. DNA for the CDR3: TGCGCCAGCAGCTTGGACGGACTCTACGAGCAGTACTTC. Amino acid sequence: CASSLDGLYEQYF. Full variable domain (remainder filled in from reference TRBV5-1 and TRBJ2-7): KAGVTQTPRYLIKTRGQQVTLSCSPISGHRSVSWYQQTPGQGLQFLFEYFSETQRNKGNFPGRFSGRQFSNSRSEMNVSTLELGDSALYLCASSLDGLYEQYFGPGTRLTVT.

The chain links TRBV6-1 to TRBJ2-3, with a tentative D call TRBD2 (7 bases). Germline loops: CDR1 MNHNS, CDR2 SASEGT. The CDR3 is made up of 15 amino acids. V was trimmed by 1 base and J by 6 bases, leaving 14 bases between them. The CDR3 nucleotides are TGTGCCAGCAGTGAAGGAGGGGGGGGTGTCGATACGCAGTATTTT. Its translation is CASSEGGGGVDTQYF.

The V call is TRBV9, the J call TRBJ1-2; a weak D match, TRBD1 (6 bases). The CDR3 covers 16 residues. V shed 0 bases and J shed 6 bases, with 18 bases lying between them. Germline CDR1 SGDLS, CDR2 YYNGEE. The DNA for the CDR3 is TGTGCCAGCAGCGTAGGATACAGGGTTATAGACAATGGCTACACCTTC. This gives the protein CASSVGYRVIDNGYTF.

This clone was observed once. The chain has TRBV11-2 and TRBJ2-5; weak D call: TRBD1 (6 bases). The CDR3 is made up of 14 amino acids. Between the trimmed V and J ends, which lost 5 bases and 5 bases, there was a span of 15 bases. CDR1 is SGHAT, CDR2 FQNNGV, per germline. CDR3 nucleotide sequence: TGTGCCAGCAGCACCGGACAGCCTGGGGAGACCCAGTACTTC. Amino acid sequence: CASSTGQPGETQYF.

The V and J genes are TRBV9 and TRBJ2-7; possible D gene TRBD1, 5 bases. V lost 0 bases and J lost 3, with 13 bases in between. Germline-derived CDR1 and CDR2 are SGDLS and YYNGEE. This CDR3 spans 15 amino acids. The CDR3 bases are TGTGCCAGCAGCGTAGCTGCGGACACTTTCTACGAGCAGTACTTC. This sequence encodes CASSVAADTFYEQYF.

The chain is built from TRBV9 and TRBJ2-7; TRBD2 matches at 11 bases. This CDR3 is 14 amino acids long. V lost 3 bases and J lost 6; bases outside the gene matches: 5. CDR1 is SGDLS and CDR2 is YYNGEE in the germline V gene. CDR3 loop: CASSALGTSGEQYF. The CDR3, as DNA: TGTGCCAGCAGCGCACTAGGGACTAGCGGCGAGCAGTACTTC.